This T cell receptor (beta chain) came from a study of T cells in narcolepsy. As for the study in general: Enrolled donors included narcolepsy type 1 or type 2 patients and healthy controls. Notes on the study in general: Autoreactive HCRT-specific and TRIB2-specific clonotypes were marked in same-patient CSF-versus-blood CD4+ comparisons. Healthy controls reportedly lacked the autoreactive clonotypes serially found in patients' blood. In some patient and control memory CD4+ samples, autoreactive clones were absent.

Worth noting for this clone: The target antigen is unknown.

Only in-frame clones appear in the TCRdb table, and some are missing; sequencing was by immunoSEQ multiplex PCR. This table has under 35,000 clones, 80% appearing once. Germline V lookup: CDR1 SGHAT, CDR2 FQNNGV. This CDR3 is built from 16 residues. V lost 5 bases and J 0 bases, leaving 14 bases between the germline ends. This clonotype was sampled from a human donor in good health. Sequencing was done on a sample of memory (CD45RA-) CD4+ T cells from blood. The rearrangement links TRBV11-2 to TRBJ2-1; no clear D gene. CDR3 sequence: CASSARVSSSYNEQFF. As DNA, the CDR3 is TGTGCCAGCAGCGCCAGAGTTTCAAGCTCCTACAATGAGCAGTTCTTC.